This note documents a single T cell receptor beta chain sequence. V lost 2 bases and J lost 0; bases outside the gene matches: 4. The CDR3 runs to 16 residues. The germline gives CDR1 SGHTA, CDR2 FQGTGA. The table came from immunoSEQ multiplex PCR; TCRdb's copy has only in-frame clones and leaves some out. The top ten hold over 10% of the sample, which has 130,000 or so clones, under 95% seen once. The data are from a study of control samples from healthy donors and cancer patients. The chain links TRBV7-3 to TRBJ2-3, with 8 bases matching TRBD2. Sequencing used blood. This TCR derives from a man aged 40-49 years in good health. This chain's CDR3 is CASSLRLAGSTDTQYF. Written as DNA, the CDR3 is TGTGCCAGCAGCTTACGGCTAGCGGGCAGCACAGATACGCAGTATTTT.